A selection of T cell receptor beta chains follows, all from one sample in a study of T cells in Graves' hyperthyroidism and ophthalmopathy. TCRdb reanalysed the multiplex PCR reads using MiXCR and keeps one entry per CDR3 protein. The sample holds around 350,000 distinct CDR3 sequences, about 18% seen once. Sequencing used blood. These receptors originate from a woman aged 18 to 35 with Graves' hyperthyroidism. Both conserved end residues are part of each CDR3. Fields, in order: CDR3 protein, CDR3 DNA, D gene, J gene, clone size, V gene. The D gene is left open where the match is weak. Some rows mark clone size as missing; the rest say once, few, many or name a class of expanded clone.

CSATYSRESYGYTF,TGCAGTGCTACTTACTCAAGGGAGTCCTATGGCTACACCTTC,NA,TRBJ1-2,many,TRBV20-1
CASSLTSRLNQPQHF,TGTGCCAGCAGTTTGACATCACGGTTGAATCAGCCCCAGCATTTT,NA,TRBJ1-5,many,TRBV12-3/TRBV12-4
CASSPLGPETQYF,TGTGCCAGCTCACCGCTGGGGCCAGAGACCCAGTACTTC,NA,TRBJ2-5,NA,TRBV18
CASSQVDRAAYEQYF,TGCGCCAGCAGCCAAGTGGACAGGGCCGCCTACGAGCAGTACTTC,TRBD1,TRBJ2-7,NA,TRBV11-2
CASSLVGLDGYTF,TGTGCCAGCAGCTTAGTAGGGCTGGATGGCTACACCTTC,NA,TRBJ1-2,many,TRBV7-2
CASRTSGTGHGYTF,TGTGCCAGCAGAACCTCCGGGACAGGGCATGGCTACACCTTC,TRBD1,TRBJ1-2,many,TRBV6-1
CASSHAGLTGYGNYGYTF,TGCGCCAGCAGCCACGCCGGGCTAACAGGGTATGGTAACTATGGCTACACCTTC,NA,TRBJ1-2,many,TRBV4-1
CASSQDPNRNTEAFF,TGTGCCAGCAGCCAAGACCCGAACAGGAACACTGAAGCTTTCTTT,NA,TRBJ1-1,many,TRBV4-2
CASSEVYLNNSPLHF,TGTGCCAGCAGTGAAGTATATCTTAATAATTCACCCCTCCACTTT,NA,TRBJ1-6,few,TRBV6-1
CASSFRGGETQYF,TGTGCCAGCAGCTTTCGAGGAGGAGAGACCCAGTACTTC,NA,TRBJ2-5,many,TRBV7-3
CASSDEGQGALPIYF,TGTGCCAGCAGTGACGAAGGACAGGGGGCGCTTCCCATATATTTT,TRBD1,TRBJ1-3,many,TRBV6-4
CATSYRERGAFF,TGTGCCACCTCGTACCGGGAACGCGGAGCTTTCTTT,NA,TRBJ1-1,many,TRBV10-3
CASTQAGELFF,TGTGCCAGCACCCAGGCCGGGGAGCTGTTTTTT,NA,TRBJ2-2,NA,TRBV12-3/TRBV12-4
CASSYGDRGQSTQHF,TGTGCCAGCAGTTACGGGGACAGGGGCCAATCGACCCAGCATTTT,TRBD1,TRBJ1-5,many,TRBV6-2/TRBV6-3
CAISEAPGLKDGQPQHF,TGTGCCATCAGTGAGGCGCCGGGTCTAAAAGACGGTCAGCCCCAGCATTTT,NA,TRBJ1-5,many,TRBV10-3
CASSHFPRGDSYEQYF,TGTGCCAGCAGCCATTTCCCCCGGGGGGACTCCTACGAGCAGTACTTC,TRBD2,TRBJ2-7,NA,TRBV3-1
CASSVGPSMNTEAFF,TGTGCCAGCAGCGTAGGTCCGAGCATGAACACTGAAGCTTTCTTT,NA,TRBJ1-1,many,TRBV9
CANEGGFAGELFF,TGTGCCAACGAGGGGGGTTTTGCCGGGGAGCTGTTTTTT,NA,TRBJ2-2,many,TRBV5-8
CASSFAGSTEAFF,TGTGCCAGCAGCTTTGCGGGGTCGACTGAAGCTTTCTTT,NA,TRBJ1-1,NA,TRBV7-3
CASSPAGANTGELFF,TGTGCCAGCAGCCCAGCCGGGGCAAACACCGGGGAGCTGTTTTTT,NA,TRBJ2-2,many,TRBV12-3/TRBV12-4